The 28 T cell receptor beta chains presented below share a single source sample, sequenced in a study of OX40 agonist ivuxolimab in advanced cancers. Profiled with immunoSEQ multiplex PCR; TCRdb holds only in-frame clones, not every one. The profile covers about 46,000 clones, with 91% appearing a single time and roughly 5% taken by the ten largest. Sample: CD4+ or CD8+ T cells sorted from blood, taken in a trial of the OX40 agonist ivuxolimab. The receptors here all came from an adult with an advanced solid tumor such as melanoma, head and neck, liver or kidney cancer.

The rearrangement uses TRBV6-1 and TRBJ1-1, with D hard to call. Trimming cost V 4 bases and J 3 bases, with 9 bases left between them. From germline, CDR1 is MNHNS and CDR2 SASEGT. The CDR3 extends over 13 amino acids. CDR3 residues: CASSVPEYTEAFF. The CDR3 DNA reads TGTGCCAGCAGTGTCCCAGAGTACACTGAAGCTTTCTTT.

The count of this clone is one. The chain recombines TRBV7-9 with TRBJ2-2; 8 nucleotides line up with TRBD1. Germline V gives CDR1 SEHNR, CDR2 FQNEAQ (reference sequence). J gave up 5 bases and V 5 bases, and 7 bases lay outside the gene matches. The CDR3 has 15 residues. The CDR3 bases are TGTGCCAGCAGCCTCCGTCGACAGGGGACCGGGGAGCTGTTTTTT. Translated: CASSLRRQGTGELFF.

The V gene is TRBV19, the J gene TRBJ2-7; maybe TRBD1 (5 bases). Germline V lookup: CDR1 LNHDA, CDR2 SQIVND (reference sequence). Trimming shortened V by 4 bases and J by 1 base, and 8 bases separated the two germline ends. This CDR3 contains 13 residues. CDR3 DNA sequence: TGTGCCAGTAGTACAGGGAAGTCCTACGAGCAGTACTTC. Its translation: CASSTGKSYEQYF. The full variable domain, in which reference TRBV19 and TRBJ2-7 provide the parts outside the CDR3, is DGGITQSPKYLFRKEGQNVTLSCEQNLNHDAMYWYRQDPGQGLRLIYYSQIVNDFQKGDIAEGYSVSREKKESFPLTVTSAQKNPTAFYLCASSTGKSYEQYFGPGTRLTVT.

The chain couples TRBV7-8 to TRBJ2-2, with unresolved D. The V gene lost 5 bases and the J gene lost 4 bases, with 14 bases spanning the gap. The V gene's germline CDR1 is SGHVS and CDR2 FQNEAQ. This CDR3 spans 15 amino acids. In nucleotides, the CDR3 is TGTGCCAGCAGCCATAGCCCCCCGAGCACCGGGGAGCTGTTTTTT. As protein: CASSHSPPSTGELFF.

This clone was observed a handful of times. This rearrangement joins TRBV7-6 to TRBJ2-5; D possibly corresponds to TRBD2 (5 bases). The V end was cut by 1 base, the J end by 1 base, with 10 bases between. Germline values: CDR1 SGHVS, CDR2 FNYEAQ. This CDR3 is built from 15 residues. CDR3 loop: CASSLGLGSQETQYF. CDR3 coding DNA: TGTGCCAGCAGCTTAGGACTGGGGAGCCAAGAGACCCAGTACTTC.

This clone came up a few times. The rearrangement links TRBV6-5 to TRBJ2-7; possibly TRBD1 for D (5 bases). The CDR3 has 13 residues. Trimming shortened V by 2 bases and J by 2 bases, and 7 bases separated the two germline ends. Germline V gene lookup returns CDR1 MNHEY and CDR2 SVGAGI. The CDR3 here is CASSYQGTYEQYF. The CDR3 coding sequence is TGTGCCAGCAGTTACCAGGGAACCTACGAGCAGTACTTC.

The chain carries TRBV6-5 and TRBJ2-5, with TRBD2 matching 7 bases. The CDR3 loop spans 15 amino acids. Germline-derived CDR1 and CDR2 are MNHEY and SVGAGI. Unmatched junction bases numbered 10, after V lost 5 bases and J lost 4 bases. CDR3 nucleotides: TGTGCCAGCAGTGCCTCCCCGGGGGGAGCAGAGACCCAGTACTTC. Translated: CASSASPGGAETQYF.

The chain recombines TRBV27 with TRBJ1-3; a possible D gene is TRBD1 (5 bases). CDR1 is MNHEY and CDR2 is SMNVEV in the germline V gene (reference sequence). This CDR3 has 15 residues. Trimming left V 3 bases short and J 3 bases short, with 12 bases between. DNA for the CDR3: TGTGCCAGCAGTTTCCAGGGTCTTGGTGGAAACACCATATATTTT. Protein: CASSFQGLGGNTIYF.

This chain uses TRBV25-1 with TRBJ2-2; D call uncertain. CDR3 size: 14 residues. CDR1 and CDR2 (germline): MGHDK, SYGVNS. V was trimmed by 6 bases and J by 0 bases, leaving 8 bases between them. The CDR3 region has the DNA TGTGCCAGCAGGATATCGGCGAACACCGGGGAGCTGTTTTTT. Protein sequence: CASRISANTGELFF.

The CDR3 DNA sequence: TGTGCCAGCCGACAGGGACTAGCGGCCTACAATGAGCAGTTCTTC. Translated, it gives CASRQGLAAYNEQFF. This chain connects TRBV27 to TRBJ2-1; 11 bases map to TRBD2. Germline CDR1 MNHEY, CDR2 SMNVEV (reference sequence). The ends lost 8 bases at V and 2 bases at J; junction bases unmatched: 5. This CDR3 is built from 15 residues.

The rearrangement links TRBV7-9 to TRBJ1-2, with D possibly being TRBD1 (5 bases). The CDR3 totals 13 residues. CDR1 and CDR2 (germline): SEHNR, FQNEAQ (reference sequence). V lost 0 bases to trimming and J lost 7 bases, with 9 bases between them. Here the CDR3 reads CASSLAVGAGYTF. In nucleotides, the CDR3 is TGTGCCAGCAGCTTAGCTGTCGGGGCTGGCTACACCTTC.

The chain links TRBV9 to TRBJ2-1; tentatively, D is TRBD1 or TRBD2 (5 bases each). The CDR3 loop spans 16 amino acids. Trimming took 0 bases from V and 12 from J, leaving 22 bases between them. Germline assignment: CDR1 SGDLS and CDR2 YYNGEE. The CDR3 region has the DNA TGTGCCAGCAGCGTAGCTTCGGGACCTAATCCGTCCGGGCAGTTCTTC. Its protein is CASSVASGPNPSGQFF.

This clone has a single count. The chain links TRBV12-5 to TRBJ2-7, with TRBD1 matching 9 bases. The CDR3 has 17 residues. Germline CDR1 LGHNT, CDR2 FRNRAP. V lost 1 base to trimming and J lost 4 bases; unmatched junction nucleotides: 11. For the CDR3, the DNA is TGTGCTAGTGGTTTGGGCGACAGGGGGGAGGTAAGATACGAGCAGTACGTC. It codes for CASGLGDRGEVRYEQYV.

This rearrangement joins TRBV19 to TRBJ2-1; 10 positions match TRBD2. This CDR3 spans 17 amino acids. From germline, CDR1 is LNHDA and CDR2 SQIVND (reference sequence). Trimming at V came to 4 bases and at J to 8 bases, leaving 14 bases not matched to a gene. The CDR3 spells CASSNQVKASGSYEQFF. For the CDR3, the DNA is TGTGCCAGTAGTAACCAAGTGAAGGCTAGCGGGAGTTATGAGCAGTTCTTC.

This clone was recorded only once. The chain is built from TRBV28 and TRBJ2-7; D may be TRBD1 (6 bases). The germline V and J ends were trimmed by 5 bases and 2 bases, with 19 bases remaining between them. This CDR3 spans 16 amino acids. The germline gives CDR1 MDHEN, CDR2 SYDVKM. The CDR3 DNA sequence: TGTGCCAGCAGTCGCCCCGGCAGGGGTCCTACCTACGAGCAGTACGTC. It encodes CASSRPGRGPTYEQYV.

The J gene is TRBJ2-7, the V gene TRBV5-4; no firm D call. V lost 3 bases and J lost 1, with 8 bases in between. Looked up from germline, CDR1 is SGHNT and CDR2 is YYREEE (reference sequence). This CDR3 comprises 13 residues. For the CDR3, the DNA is TGTGCCAGCAGCTGGCGAGAGTCCTACGAGCAGTACTTC. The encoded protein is CASSWRESYEQYF.

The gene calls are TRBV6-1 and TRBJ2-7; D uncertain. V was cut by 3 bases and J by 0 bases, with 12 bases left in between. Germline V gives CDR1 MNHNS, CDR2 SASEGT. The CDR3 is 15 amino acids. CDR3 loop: CASSEIGGFSYEQYF. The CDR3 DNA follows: TGTGCCAGCAGTGAGATTGGCGGATTCTCCTACGAGCAGTACTTC.

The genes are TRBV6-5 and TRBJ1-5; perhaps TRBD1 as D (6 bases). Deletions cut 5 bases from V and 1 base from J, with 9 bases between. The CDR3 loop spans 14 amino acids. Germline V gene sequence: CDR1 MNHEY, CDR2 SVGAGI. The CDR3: CASSQGTSNQPQHF. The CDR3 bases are TGTGCCAGCAGTCAGGGGACGAGCAATCAGCCCCAGCATTTT.

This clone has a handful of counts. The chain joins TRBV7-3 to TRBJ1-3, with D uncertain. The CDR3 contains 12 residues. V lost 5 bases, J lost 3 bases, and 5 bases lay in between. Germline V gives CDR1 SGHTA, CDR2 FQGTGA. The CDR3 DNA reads TGTGCCAGCAGCGACGATGGAAACACCATATATTTT. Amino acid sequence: CASSDDGNTIYF. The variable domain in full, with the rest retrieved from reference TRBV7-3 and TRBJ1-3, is GAGVSQTPSNKVTEKGKYVELRCDPISGHTALYWYRQSLGQGPEFLIYFQGTGAADDSGLPNDRFFAVRPEGSVSTLKIQRTERGDSAVYLCASSDDGNTIYFGEGSWLTVV.

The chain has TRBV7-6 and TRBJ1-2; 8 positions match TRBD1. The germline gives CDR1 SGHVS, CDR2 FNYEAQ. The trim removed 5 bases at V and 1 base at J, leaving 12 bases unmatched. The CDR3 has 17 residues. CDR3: CASSLRDRLDFNYGYTF. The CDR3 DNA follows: TGTGCCAGCAGCCTCCGGGACAGGCTCGACTTTAACTATGGCTACACCTTC.

The CDR3 region is CASSYPDRAGTEAFF. The CDR3 nucleotides are TGTGCCAGCAGTTACCCAGACAGGGCCGGGACTGAAGCTTTCTTT. The chain carries TRBV6-6 and TRBJ1-1; the match to TRBD1 covers 7 bases. With 2 bases clipped from V and 5 bases from J, the junction kept 8 bases outside the gene matches. Germline V CDR1 and CDR2: MNHNY, SVGAGI (reference sequence). CDR3 length equals 15 residues.

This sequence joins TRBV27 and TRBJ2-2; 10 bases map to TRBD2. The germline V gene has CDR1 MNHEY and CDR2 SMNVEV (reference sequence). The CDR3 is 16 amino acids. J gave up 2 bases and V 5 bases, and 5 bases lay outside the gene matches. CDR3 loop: CASSPLAGVNTGELFF. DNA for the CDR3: TGTGCCAGCAGTCCCCTAGCGGGGGTCAACACCGGGGAGCTGTTTTTT.

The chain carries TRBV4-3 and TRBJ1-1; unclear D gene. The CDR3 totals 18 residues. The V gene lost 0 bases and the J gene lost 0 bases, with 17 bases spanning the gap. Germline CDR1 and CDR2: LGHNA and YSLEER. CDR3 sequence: CASSQDRPVSGMNTEAFF. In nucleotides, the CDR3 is TGCGCCAGCAGCCAAGATCGTCCCGTATCGGGTATGAACACTGAAGCTTTCTTT.

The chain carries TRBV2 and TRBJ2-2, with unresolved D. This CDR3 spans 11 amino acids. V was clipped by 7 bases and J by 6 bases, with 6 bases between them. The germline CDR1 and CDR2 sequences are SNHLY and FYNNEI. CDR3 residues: CASIVAGELFF. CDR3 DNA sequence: TGTGCCAGCATCGTGGCCGGGGAGCTGTTTTTT.

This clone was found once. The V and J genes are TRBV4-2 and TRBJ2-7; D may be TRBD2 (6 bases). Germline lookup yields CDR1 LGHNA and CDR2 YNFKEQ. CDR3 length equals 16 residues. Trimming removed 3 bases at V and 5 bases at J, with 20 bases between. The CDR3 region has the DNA TGTGCCAGCAGCCAGTTTCAGGTCCCATCGGGGGACGAGCAGTACTTC. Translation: CASSQFQVPSGDEQYF.

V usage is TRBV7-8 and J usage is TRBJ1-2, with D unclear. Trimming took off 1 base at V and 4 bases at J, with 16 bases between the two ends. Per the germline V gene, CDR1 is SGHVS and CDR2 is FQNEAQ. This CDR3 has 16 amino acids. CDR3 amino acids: CASSLESPTNLYGYTF. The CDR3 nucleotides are TGTGCCAGCAGCTTAGAGTCTCCAACGAATCTCTATGGCTACACCTTC.

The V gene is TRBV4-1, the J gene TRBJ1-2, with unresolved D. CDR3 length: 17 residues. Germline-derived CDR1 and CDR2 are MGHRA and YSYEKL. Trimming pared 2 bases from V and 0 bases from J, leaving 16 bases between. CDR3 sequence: CASSQTPLPGANYGYTF. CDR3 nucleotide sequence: TGCGCCAGCAGCCAAACCCCCCTGCCTGGGGCTAACTATGGCTACACCTTC.

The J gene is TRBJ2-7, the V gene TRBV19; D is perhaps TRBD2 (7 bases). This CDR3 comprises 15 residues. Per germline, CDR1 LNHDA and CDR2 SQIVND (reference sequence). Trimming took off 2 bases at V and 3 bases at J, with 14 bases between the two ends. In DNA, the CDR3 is TGTGCCAGTAGTATAAGGGGGGGAATGATCTACGAGCAGTACTTC. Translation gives CASSIRGGMIYEQYF.